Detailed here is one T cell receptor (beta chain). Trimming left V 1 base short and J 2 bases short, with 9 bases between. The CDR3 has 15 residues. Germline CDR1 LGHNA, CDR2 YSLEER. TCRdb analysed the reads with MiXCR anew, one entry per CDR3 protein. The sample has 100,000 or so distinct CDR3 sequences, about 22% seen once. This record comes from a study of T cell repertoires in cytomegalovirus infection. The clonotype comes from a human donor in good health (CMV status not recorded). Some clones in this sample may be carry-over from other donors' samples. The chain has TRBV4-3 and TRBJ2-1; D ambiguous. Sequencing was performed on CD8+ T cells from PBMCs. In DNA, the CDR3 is TGCGCCAGCAGCCAAGCCCTAGTTACCTACAATGAGCAGTTCTTC. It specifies CASSQALVTYNEQFF.